This T cell receptor (beta chain) was obtained from a study of blood T cell repertoires in COVID-19. The CDR3 is 14 amino acids. Per germline, CDR1 MNHEY and CDR2 SVGAGI. The J segment lost 4 bases and the V segment lost 6 bases, leaving 9 bases of the junction unmatched. Enrolled through a virtual design, the participants were between about 18 and 100 years of age and came from approximately 25 US areas. The protocol was immunoSEQ multiplex PCR, while the TCRdb copy is restricted to in-frame clones and leaves out a portion. The sample consists of roughly 260,000 clones, roughly 90% of them appearing once.

The rearrangement joins TRBV6-5 to TRBJ2-7, with 7 bases aligning to TRBD1. Sequenced material: PBMCs or T cells enriched from blood (not recorded which). The receptor comes from a woman younger than 45 with acute COVID-19. The CDR3 spells CASRPRDREYEQYF. CDR3 nucleotide sequence: TGTGCCAGCAGGCCCCGGGACAGAGAATACGAGCAGTACTTC.